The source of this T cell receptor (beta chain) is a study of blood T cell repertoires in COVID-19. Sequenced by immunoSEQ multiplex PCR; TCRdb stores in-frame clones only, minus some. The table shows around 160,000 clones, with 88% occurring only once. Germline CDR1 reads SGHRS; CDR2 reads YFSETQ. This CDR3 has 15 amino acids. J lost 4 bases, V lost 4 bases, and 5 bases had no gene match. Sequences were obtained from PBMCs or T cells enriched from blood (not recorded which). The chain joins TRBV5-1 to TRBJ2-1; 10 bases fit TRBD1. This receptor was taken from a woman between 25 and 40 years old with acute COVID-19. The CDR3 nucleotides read TGCGCCAGCAGCCCTGGGACAGGGGTATACAATGAGCAGTTCTTC. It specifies CASSPGTGVYNEQFF.